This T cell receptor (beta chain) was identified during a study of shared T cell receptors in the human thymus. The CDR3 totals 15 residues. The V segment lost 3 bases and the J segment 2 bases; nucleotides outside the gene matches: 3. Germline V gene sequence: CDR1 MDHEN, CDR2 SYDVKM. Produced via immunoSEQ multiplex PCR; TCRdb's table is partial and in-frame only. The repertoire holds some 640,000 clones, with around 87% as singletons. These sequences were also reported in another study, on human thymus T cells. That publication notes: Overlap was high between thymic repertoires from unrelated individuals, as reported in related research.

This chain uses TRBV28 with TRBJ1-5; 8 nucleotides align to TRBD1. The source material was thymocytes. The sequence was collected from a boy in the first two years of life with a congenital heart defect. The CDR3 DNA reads TGTGCCAGCAGTTTTACAGGGGGAGGCAATCAGCCCCAGCATTTT. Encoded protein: CASSFTGGGNQPQHF.